Below are 2 T cell receptor beta chains sequenced from a single sample in a study of control samples from healthy donors and cancer patients. Here immunoSEQ multiplex PCR was the method, and the copy in TCRdb shows in-frame clones only, minus some. The sample lists under 150,000 clones, about 87% seen once, with roughly 3% in the top ten. The sequencing sample was made of blood. These receptors originate from a man aged 60 to 75 in good health.

CDR3 DNA sequence: TGTGCCAGCAGCCGCCGGACAGCCGGCGGAGCTGAAGCTTTCTTT. It is translated as CASSRRTAGGAEAFF. The chain uses TRBV2 and TRBJ1-1; possibly TRBD1 for D (6 bases). CDR3 length equals 15 residues. Trimming pared 6 bases from V and 6 bases from J, leaving 20 bases between. Germline V CDR1 and CDR2: SNHLY, FYNNEI. Full variable domain (remainder filled in from reference TRBV2 and TRBJ1-1): EPEVTQTPSHQVTQMGQEVILRCVPISNHLYFYWYRQILGQKVEFLVSFYNNEISEKSEIFDDQFSVERPDGSNFTLKIRSTKLEDSAMYFCASSRRTAGGAEAFFGQGTRLTVV.

This chain connects TRBV19 to TRBJ1-1; TRBD1 is a possible D gene (5 bases). The germline V gene has CDR1 LNHDA and CDR2 SQIVND (reference sequence). Trimming removed 1 base from V and 5 bases from J, with 14 bases in between. The CDR3 has 15 residues. Here the CDR3 DNA reads TGTGCCAGTAGTATAGGGACCCCTGGGGCTACTGAAGCTTTCTTT. This translates into CASSIGTPGATEAFF.